This T cell receptor (beta chain) was retrieved from a study of shared clonotypes between healthy human individuals. Overall study findings and caveats: Apart from blood, nothing was sampled; tissue repertoires likely differ.

Here immunoSEQ multiplex PCR was the method, and the copy in TCRdb shows in-frame clones only, minus some. The table lists around 1.5 million clones, roughly 98% of them singletons. In regard to this clone: Its antigen is undetermined.

The CDR3 has 14 residues. CDR1 LNHDA and CDR2 SQIVND come from the germline V gene (reference sequence). Trimming took 10 bases from V and 2 from J; bases not matched to a gene: 4. V gene TRBV19 combines with J gene TRBJ2-6; 8 bases are a match to TRBD2. The sequenced sample consisted of naive CD4+ T cells sorted from blood. Subset given: CD45RA+ positively selected. This receptor was taken from a man under 40 in good health. The CDR3 is CATSGGPGANVLTF. DNA for the CDR3: TGTGCCACTTCGGGAGGGCCTGGGGCCAACGTCCTGACTTTC.